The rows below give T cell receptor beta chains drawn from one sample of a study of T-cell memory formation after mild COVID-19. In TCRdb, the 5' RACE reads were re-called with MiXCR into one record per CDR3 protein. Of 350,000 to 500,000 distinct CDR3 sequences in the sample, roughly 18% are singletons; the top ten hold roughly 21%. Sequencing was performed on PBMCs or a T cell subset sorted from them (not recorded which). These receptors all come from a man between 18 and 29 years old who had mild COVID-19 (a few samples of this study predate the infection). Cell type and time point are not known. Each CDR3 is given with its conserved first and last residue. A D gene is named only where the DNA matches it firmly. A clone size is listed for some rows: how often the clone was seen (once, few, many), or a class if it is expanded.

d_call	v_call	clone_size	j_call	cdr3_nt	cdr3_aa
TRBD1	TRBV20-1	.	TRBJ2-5	TGCAGTGCTGGGACAGGGTCCCAAGAGACCCAGTACTTC	CSAGTGSQETQYF
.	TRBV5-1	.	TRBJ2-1	TGCGCCAGCAGCTTGGGACAGCACAATGAGCAGTTCTTC	CASSLGQHNEQFF
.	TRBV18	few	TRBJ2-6	TGTGCCAGCTCACCCTCCCAGAGCTCTGGGGCCAACGTCCTGACTTTC	CASSPSQSSGANVLTF
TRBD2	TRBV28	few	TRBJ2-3	TGTGCCAGCAGCCCTCTGCGGGGGACCACAGATACGCAGTATTTT	CASSPLRGTTDTQYF
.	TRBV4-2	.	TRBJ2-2	TGTGCCAGCAGCCAAGATATAGGGTACGGTTTCACCGGGGAGCTGTTTTTT	CASSQDIGYGFTGELFF
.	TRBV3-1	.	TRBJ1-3	TGTGCCAGCAGCCATACCGGAAACACCATATATTTT	CASSHTGNTIYF
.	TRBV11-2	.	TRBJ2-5	TGTGCCATCCGGAGGGGCGAGACCCAGTACTTC	CAIRRGETQYF
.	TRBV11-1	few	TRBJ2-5	TGTGCCAGCAGCTTTCAGTCACCTCAAGAGACCCAGTACTTC	CASSFQSPQETQYF
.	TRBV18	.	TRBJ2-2	TGTGCCAGCGCCACAGGGACCACCGGGGAGCTGTTTTTT	CASATGTTGELFF
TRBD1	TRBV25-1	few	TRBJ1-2	TGTGCCAGCAAGGACCCGGGACAGGGGTTGAGCGGCTACACCTTC	CASKDPGQGLSGYTF
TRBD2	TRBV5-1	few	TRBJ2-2	TGCGCCAGCAGCCCGGAGGGACTAGCGGTGAGGACCGGGGAGCTGTTTTTT	CASSPEGLAVRTGELFF
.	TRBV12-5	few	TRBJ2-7	TGTGCTAGTGGTTTGAACCTTTTCGAGCAGTACTTC	CASGLNLFEQYF
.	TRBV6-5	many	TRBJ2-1	TGTGCCAGCAAACAGGGAGTTGTCTACAATGAGCAGTTCTTC	CASKQGVVYNEQFF
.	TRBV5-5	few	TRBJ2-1	TGTGCCAGCAGCTCTAGCTCGAATGAGCAGTTCTTC	CASSSSSNEQFF
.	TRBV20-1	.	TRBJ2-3	TGCAGTGCTAGAGAATTAGACACAGATACGCAGTATTTT	CSARELDTDTQYF
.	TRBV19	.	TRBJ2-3	TGTGCCAGCGGACGGGCTAGCACAGATACGCAGTATTTT	CASGRASTDTQYF
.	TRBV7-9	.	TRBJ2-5	TGTGCCAGCAGCTTAGCACACGCCGGGGGGCTCCAAGAGACCCAGTACTTC	CASSLAHAGGLQETQYF
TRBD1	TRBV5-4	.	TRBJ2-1	TGTGCCAGCAGCTTGAAGGACAGGGGGCAATATGAGCAGTTCTTC	CASSLKDRGQYEQFF
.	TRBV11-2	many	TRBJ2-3	TGTGCCAGCAGCTTCCGGGGTTTTGACACAGATACGCAGTATTTT	CASSFRGFDTDTQYF
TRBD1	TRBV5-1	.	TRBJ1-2	TGCGCCAGCAGCTTTGGCCGGACAGGGGGGTATGGCTACACCTTC	CASSFGRTGGYGYTF
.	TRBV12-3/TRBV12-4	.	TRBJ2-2	TGTGCCAGCGGCCCAGGGGCGCGCACCGGGGAGCTGTTTTTT	CASGPGARTGELFF
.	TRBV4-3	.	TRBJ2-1	TGCGCCAGCAGCCATTCGCTAGCGCCTGAGCAGTTCTTC	CASSHSLAPEQFF
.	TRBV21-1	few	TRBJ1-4	TGTGCCAGCAGCCTGGACGGAGGGGGCAAAAATGAAAAACTGTTTTTT	CASSLDGGGKNEKLFF
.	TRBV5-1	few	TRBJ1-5	TGCGCCAGCAGCTTTGAGGGAGGGCAGCCCCAGCATTTT	CASSFEGGQPQHF
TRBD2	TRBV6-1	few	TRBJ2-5	TGTGCCAGCGGATCCGGGACTAGCGGGGGGGCAGTACAAGAGACCCAGTACTTC	CASGSGTSGGAVQETQYF
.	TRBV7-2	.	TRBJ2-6	TGTGCCAGCAGCTTAGGTAGCCCGAGCTCTGGGGCCAACGTCCTGACTTTC	CASSLGSPSSGANVLTF
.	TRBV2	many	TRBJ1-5	TGTGCCAGCACCGTGGGGACGGAGGATCAGCCCCAGCATTTT	CASTVGTEDQPQHF
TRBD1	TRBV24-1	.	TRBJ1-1	TGTGCCACCAGTGATTTGGTCAGGGTGGGACAGGGTCGGAGCACTGAAGCTTTCTTT	CATSDLVRVGQGRSTEAFF
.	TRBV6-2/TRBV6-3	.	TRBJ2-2	TGTGCCAGCAAACGGACGGCATACACCGGGGAGCTGTTTTTT	CASKRTAYTGELFF
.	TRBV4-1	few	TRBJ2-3	TGCGCCAGCAGCCAAGAGAGGACTATGGCAGATACGCAGTATTTT	CASSQERTMADTQYF
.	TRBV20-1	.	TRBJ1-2	TGCAGTGCTAGCCCGAGCAGTTATGGCTACACCTTC	CSASPSSYGYTF
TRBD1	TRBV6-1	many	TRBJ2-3	TGTGCCAGCAGTACTCGGACAGGGGGAACAGATACGCAGTATTTT	CASSTRTGGTDTQYF
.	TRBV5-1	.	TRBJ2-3	TGCGCCAGCAGCGAATCCAGGGAATCGACTAGCACAGATACGCAGTATTTT	CASSESRESTSTDTQYF
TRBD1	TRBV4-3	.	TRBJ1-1	TGCGCCAGCAGTCCTACACCGGGACAGGGTTATACTGAAGCTTTCTTT	CASSPTPGQGYTEAFF
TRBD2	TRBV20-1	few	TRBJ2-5	TGCAGTGCGCCTAGTCCGCCTGAGCGGGGGGGGCAAGAGACCCAGTACTTC	CSAPSPPERGGQETQYF
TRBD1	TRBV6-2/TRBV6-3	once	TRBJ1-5	TGTGCCAGCAGTTCGCCGACAGGGGGCTCGAGTCAGCCCCAGCATTTT	CASSSPTGGSSQPQHF
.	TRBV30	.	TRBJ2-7	TGTGCCTGGAGCGGCGGGTACGAGCAGTACTTC	CAWSGGYEQYF
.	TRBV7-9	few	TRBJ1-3	TGTGCCAGCAGCCTAGGCGGGATCTCTGGAAACACCATATATTTT	CASSLGGISGNTIYF
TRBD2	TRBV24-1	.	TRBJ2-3	TGTGCCACCAGTGATTTATCGGGGGGGCCGACAGATACGCAGTATTTT	CATSDLSGGPTDTQYF
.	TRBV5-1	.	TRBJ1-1	TGCGCCAGCAGCTTGGATCCCCAAGTGAACACTGAAGCTTTCTTT	CASSLDPQVNTEAFF
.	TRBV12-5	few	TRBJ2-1	TGTGCTAGTGGTAAATACAGAGTCCCCACTAACAATGAGCAGTTCTTC	CASGKYRVPTNNEQFF
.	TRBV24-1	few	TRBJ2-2	TGTGCCACCAGTGAAACTGCGGGAAGCCACACCGGGGAGCTGTTTTTT	CATSETAGSHTGELFF
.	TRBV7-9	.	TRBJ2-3	TGTGCCAGCAGCTTAAGGGCAGTCACAGATACGCAGTATTTT	CASSLRAVTDTQYF